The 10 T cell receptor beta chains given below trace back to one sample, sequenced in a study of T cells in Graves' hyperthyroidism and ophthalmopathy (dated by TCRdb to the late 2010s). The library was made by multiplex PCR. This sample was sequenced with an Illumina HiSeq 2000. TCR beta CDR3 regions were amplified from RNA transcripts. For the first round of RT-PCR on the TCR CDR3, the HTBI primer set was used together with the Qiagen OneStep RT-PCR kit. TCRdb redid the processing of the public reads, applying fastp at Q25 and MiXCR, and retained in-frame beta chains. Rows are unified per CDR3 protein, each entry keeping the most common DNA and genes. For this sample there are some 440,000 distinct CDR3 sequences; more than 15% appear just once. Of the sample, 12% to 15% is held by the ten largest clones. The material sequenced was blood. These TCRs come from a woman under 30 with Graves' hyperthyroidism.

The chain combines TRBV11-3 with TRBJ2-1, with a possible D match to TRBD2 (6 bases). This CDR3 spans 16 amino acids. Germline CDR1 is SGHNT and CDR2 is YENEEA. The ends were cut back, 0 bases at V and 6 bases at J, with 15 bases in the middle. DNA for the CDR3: TGTGCCAGCAGCTTAGACGCGACTAGAGGCGTCAATGAGCAGTTCTTC. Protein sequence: CASSLDATRGVNEQFF.

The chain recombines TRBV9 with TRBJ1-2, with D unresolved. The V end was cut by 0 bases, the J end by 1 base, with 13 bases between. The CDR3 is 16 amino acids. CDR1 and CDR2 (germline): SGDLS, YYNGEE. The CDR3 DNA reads TGTGCCAGCAGCGTAGATGTAACAGAAAATAACTATGGCTACACCTTC. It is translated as CASSVDVTENNYGYTF. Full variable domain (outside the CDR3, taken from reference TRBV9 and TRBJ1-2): DSGVTQTPKHLITATGQRVTLRCSPRSGDLSVYWYQQSLDQGLQFLIQYYNGEERAKGNILERFSAQQFPDLHSELNLSSLELGDSALYFCASSVDVTENNYGYTFGSGTRLTVV.

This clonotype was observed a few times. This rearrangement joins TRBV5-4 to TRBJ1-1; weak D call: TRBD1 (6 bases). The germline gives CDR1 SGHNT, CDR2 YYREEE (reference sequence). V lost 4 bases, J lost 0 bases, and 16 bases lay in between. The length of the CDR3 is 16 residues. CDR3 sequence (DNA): TGTGCCAGCAGCGAGATGCCGGGGGCGATGAACACTGAAGCTTTCTTT. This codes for CASSEMPGAMNTEAFF.

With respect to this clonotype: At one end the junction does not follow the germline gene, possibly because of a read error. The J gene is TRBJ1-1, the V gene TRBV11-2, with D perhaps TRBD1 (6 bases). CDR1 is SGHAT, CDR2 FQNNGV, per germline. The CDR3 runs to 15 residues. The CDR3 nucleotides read TGTGCCAACAGCTCACAGGGTAGGGTGAACACTGAAGCTTTCTTT. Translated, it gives CANSSQGRVNTEAFF.

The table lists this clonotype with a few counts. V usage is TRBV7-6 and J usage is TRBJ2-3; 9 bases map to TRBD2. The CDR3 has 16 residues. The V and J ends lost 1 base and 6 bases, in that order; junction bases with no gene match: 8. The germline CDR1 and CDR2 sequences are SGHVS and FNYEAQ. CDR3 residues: CASSLVRLAGPDTQYF. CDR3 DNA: TGTGCCAGCAGCTTAGTGAGGCTAGCGGGGCCGGATACGCAGTATTTT.

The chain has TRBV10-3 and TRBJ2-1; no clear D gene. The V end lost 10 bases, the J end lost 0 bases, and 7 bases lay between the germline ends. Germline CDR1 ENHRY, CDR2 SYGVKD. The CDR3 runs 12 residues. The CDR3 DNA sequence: TGTGCCACCAGGAGCTCCTACAATGAGCAGTTCTTC. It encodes CATRSSYNEQFF.

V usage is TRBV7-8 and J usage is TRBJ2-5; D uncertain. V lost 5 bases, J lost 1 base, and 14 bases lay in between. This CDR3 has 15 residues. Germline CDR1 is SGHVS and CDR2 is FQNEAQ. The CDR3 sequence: CASSPRRAAQETQYF. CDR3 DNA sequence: TGTGCCAGCAGCCCCCGCCGGGCGGCCCAAGAGACCCAGTACTTC. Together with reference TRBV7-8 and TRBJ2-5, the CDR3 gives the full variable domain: GAGVSQSPRYKVAKRGQDVALRCDPISGHVSLFWYQQALGQGPEFLTYFQNEAQLDKSGLPSDRFFAERPEGSVSTLKIQRTQQEDSAVYLCASSPRRAAQETQYFGPGTRLLVL.

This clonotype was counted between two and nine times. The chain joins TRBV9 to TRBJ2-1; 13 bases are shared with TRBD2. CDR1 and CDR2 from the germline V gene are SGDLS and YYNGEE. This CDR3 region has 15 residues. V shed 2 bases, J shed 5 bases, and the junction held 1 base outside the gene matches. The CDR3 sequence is CASSVGLAGNNEQFF. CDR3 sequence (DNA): TGTGCCAGCAGCGTGGGACTAGCGGGAAACAATGAGCAGTTCTTC.

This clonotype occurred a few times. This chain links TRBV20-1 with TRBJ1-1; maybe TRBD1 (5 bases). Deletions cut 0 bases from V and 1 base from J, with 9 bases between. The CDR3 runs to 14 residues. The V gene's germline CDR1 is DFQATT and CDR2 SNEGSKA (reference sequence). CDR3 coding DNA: TGCAGTGCTAGAGATGGGGGGTCGAACACTGAAGCTTTCTTT. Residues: CSARDGGSNTEAFF.

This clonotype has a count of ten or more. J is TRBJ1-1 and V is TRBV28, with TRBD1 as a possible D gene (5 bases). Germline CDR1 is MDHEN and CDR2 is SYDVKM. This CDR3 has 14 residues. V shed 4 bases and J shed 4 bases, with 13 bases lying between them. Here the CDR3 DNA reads TGTGCCAGCAGTTGGGGAGGCGGGGGCACTGAAGCTTTCTTT. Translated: CASSWGGGGTEAFF.